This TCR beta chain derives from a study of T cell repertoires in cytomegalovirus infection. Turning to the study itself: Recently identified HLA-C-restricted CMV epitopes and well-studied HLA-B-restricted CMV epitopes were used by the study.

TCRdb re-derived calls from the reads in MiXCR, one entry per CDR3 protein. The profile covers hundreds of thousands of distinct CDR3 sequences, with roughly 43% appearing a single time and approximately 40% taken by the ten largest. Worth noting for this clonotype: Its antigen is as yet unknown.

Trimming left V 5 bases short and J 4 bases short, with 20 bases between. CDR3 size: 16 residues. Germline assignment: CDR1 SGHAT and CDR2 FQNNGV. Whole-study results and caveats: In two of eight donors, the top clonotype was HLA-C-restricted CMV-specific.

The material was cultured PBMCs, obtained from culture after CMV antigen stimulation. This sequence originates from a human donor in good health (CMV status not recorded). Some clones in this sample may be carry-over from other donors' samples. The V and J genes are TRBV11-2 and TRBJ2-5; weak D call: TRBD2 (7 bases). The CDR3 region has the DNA TGTGCCAGCAGCCCTATGGGAGGGGGGCGAGGAGAGACCCAGTACTTC. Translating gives CASSPMGGGRGETQYF.